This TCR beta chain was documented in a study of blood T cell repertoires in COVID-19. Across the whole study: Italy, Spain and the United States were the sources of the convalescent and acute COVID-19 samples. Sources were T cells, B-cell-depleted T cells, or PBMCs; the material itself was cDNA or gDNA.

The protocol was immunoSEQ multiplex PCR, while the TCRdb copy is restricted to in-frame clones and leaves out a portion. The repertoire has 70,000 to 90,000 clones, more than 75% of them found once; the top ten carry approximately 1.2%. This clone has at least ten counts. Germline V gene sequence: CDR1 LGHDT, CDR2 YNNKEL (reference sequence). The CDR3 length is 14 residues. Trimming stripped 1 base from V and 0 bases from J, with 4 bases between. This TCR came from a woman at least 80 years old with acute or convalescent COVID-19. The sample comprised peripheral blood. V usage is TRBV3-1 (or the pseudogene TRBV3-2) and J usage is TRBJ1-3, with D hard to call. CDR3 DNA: TGTGCCAGCAGCCAAGGACACTCTGGAAACACCATATATTTT. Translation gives CASSQGHSGNTIYF.